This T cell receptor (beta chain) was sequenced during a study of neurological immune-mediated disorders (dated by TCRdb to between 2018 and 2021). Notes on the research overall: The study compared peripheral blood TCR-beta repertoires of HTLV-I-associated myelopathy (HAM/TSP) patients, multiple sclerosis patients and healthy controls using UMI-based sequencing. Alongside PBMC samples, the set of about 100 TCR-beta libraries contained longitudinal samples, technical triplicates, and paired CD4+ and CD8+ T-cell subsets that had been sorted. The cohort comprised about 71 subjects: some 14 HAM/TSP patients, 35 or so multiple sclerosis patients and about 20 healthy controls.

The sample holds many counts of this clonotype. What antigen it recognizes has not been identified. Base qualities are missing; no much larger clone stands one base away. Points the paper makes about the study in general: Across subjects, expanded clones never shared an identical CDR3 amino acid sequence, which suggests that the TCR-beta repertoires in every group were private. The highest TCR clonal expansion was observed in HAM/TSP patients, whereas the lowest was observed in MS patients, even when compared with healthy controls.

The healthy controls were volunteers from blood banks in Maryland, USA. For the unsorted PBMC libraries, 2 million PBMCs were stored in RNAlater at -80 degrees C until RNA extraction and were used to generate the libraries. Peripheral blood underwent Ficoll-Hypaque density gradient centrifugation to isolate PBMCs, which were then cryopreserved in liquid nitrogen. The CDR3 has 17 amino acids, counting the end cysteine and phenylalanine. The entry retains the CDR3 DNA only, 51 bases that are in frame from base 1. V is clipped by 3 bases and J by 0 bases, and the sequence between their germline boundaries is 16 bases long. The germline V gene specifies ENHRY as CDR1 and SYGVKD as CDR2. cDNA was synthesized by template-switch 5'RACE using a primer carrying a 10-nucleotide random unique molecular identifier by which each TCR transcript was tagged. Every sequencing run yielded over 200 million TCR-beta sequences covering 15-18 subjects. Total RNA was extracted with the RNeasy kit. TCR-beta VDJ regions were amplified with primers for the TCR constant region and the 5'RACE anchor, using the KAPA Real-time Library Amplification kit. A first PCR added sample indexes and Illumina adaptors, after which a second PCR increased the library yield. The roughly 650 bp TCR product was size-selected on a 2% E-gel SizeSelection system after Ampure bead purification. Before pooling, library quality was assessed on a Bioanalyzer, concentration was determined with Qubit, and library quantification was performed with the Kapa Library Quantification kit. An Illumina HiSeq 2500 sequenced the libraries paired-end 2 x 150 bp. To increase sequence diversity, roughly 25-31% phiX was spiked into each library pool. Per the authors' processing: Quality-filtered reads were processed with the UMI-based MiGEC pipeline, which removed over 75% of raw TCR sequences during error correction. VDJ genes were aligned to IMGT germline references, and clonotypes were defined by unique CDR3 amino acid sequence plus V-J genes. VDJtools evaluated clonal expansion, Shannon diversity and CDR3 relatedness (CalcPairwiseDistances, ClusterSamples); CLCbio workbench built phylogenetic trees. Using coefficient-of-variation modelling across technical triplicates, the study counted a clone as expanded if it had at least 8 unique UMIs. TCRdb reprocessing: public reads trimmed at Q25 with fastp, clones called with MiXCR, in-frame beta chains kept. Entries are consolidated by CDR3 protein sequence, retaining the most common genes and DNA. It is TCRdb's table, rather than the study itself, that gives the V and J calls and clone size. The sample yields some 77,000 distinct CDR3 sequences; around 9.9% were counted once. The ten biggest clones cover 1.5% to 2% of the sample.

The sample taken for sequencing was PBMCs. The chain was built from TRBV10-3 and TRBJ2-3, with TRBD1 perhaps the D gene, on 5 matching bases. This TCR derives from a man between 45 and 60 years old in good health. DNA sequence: TGTGCCATCAGTGAACTGGGCCCTGGGGCCAGCACAGATACGCAGTATTTT. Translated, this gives CAISELGPGASTDTQYF.